The sample holds a few counts of the clone carrying this T cell receptor (beta chain). Its antigen is currently unknown. The data were obtained in a study of T cell repertoires in cytomegalovirus infection. Study-level background: Carrying CMV and the relevant HLA type showed in public TCR beta signatures.

Via MiXCR, TCRdb re-called the reads, giving one row per CDR3 protein. Of 340,000 or so distinct CDR3 sequences in the sample, roughly 25% were seen once. Study findings and constraints: In two of eight donors, the top clonotype was HLA-C-restricted CMV-specific.

The CDR3 is 15 amino acids. The V end lost 4 bases, the J end lost 4 bases, and 14 bases lay between the germline ends. CDR1 and CDR2 (germline): MDHEN, SYDVKM. The receptor's source is a human donor in good health (CMV status not recorded). Some clones in this sample may be carry-over from other donors' samples. The chain is built from TRBV28 and TRBJ1-3; D ambiguous. Sample: cultured PBMCs, taken from culture after CMV antigen stimulation. The DNA for the CDR3 is TGTGCCAGCAGTTCGGACCCCACGGGAGGAAACACCATATATTTT. The encoded protein is CASSSDPTGGNTIYF.